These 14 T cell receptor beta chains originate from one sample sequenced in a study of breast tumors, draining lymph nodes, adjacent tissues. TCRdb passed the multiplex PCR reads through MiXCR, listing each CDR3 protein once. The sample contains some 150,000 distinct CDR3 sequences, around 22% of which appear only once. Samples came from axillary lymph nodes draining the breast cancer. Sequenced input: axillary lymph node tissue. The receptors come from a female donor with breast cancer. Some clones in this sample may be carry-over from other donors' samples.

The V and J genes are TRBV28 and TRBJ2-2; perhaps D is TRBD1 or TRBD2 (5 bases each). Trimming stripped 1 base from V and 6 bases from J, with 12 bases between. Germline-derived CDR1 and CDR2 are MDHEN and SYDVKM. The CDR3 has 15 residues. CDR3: CASSLLPGRSGELFF. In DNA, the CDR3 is TGTGCCAGCAGTTTATTGCCGGGGCGGTCCGGGGAGCTGTTTTTT. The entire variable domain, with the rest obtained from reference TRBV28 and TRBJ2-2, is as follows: DVKVTQSSRYLVKRTGEKVFLECVQDMDHENMFWYRQDPGLGLRLIYFSYDVKMKEKGDIPEGYSVSREKKERFSLILESASTNQTSMYLCASSLLPGRSGELFFGEGSRLTVL.

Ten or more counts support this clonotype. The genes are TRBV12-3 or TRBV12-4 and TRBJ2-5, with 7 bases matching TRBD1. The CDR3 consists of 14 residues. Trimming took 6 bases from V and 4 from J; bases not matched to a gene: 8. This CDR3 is CASSSDRRGETQYF. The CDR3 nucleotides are TGTGCCAGCAGCTCGGACAGGCGCGGAGAGACCCAGTACTTC.

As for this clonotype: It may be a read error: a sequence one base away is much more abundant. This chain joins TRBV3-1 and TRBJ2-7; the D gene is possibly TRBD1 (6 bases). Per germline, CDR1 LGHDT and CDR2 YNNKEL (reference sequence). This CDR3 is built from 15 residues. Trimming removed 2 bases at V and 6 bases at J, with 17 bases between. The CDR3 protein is CASSQRGGRQSEQYF. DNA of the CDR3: TGTGCCAGCAGCCAACGTGGGGGCAGGCAAAGCGAGCAGTACTTC.

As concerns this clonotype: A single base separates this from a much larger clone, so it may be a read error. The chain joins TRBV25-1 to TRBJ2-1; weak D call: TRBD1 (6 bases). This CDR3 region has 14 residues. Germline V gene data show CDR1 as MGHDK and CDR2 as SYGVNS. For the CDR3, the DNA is TGTGCCGGCAGTACCCCAGGACAGTACAATGAGCAGTTCTTC. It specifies CAGSTPGQYNEQFF.

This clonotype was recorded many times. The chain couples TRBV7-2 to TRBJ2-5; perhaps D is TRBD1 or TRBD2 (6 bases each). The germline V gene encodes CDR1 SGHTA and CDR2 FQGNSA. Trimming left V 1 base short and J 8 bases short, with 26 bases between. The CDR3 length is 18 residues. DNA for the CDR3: TGTGCCAGCAGCTTAGTAAGAGGGGGGACACCCCAGCAATCAACCCAGTACTTC. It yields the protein CASSLVRGGTPQQSTQYF.

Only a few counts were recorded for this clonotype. The CDR3 region has the DNA TGTGCCAGCTCACCACGGAGCCCGGGGACAGAAGAGACCCAGTACTTC. It translates to CASSPRSPGTEETQYF. The chain recombines TRBV18 with TRBJ2-5, with 7 bases aligning to TRBD1. CDR1 and CDR2 from the germline V gene are KGHSH and LQKENI. The length of the CDR3 is 16 residues. V was clipped by 1 base and J by 3 bases; unmatched bases: 8.

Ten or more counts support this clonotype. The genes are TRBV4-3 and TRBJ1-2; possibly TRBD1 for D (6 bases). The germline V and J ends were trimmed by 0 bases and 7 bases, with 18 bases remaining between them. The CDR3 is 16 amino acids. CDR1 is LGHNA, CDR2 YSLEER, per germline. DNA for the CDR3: TGCGCCAGCAGCCAAGATCGAGACTACGGGGGCAGTGGCTACACCTTC. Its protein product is CASSQDRDYGGSGYTF.

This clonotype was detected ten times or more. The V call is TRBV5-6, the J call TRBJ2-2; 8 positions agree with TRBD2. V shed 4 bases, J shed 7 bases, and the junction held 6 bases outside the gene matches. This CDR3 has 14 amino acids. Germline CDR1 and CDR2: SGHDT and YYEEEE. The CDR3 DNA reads TGTGCCAGCAGCCCGGGACTAGTTGACGGGGAGCTGTTTTTT. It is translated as CASSPGLVDGELFF.

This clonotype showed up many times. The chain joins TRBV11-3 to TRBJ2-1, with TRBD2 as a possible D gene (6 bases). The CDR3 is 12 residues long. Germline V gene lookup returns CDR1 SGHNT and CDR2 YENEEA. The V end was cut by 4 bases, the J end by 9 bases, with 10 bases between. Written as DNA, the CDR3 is TGTGCCAGCAGCTCCAGCGGGTCTGAGCAGTTCTTC. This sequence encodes CASSSSGSEQFF. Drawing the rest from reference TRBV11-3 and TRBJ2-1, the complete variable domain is EAGVVQSPRYKIIEKKQPVAFWCNPISGHNTLYWYLQNLGQGPELLIRYENEEAVDDSQLPKDRFSAERLKGVDSTLKIQPAELGDSAVYLCASSSSGSEQFFGPGTRLTVL.

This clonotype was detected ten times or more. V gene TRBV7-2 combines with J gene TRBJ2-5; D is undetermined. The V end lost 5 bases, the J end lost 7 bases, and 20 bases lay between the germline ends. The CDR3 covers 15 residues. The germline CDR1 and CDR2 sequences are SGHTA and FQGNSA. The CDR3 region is CASSMGSRQMGTQYF. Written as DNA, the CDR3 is TGTGCCAGCAGCATGGGGTCCAGGCAGATGGGGACCCAGTACTTC.

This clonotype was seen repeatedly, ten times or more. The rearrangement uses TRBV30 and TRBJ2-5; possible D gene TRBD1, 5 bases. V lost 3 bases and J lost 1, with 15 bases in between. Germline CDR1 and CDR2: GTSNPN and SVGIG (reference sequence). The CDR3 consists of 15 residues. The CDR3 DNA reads TGTGCCTGGAGAGATAAGGGGTTGGGCCAAGAGACCCAGTACTTC. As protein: CAWRDKGLGQETQYF. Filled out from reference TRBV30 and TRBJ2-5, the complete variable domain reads SQTIHQWPATLVQPVGSPLSLECTVEGTSNPNLYWYRQAAGRGLQLLFYSVGIGQISSEVPQNLSASRPQDRQFILSSKKLLLSDSGFYLCAWRDKGLGQETQYFGPGTRLLVL.

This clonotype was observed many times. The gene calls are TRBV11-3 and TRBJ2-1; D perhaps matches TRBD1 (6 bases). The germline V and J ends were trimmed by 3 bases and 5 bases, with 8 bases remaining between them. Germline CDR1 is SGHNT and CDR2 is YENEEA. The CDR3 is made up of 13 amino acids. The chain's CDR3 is CASSFGQNNEQFF. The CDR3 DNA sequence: TGTGCCAGCAGCTTCGGACAGAACAATGAGCAGTTCTTC.

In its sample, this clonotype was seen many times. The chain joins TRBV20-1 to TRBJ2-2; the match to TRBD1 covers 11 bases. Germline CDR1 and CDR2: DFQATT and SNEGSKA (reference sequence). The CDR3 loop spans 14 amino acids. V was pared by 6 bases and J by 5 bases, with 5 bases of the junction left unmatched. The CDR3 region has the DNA TGCAGTGCGGAGGGACAGGGGGGAACCGGGGAGCTGTTTTTT. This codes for CSAEGQGGTGELFF.

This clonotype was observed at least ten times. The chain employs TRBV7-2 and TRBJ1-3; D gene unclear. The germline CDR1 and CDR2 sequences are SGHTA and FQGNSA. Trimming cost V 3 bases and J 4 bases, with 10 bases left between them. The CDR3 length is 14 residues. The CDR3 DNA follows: TGTGCCAGCAGCTTCCGAGACGGCGGAAACACCATATATTTT. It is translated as CASSFRDGGNTIYF.